This T cell receptor (beta chain) was identified during a study of metastatic and nonmetastatic thyroid tumors. Authors' analysis steps: The study built a papillary thyroid cancer distant-metastasis classifier from CDR3 differences across clinicopathological groups. MiXCR was used by TCRdb to re-call the PCR reads. The V and J calls were not made by the authors but by TCRdb's processing. Of approximately 17,000 clones listed, 20% to 30% are singletons. This clone was observed at least ten times. Every patient was untreated before thyroid surgery. The V and J ends lost 5 bases and 6 bases, in that order; junction bases with no gene match: 5. The CDR3 contains 14 residues.

The V call is TRBV12-3 or TRBV12-4, the J call TRBJ1-4, with 8 bases lining up with TRBD1. The source of this sequence is a male donor with papillary thyroid cancer or a benign thyroid nodule (not recorded which). Some clones in this sample may be carry-over from other donors' samples. The source material was blood. CDR3 in DNA: TGTGCCAGCAGTGGAGCAGGGGGCGATGAAAAACTGTTTTTT. Encoded protein: CASSGAGGDEKLFF.